This entry lists 24 T cell receptor beta chains sequenced from one sample in a study of relationships among human T cell subsets. TCR alpha and beta CDR3s were amplified from mRNA by semiquantitative ARM-PCR. Tagged nested gene-specific primers were used first, then communal superprimers amplified exponentially. In TCRdb, the multiplex PCR reads were re-called with MiXCR into one record per CDR3 protein. The sample lists a few thousand distinct CDR3 sequences, about 83% seen once, with around 30% in the top ten. The specimen sequenced was total T cells sorted from blood. These receptors all stem from a middle-aged man in good health.

The chain joins TRBV6-1 to TRBJ2-5; D is perhaps TRBD2 (6 bases). Deletions cut 10 bases from V and 1 base from J, with 19 bases between. The CDR3 totals 15 residues. Germline loops: CDR1 MNHNS, CDR2 SASEGT. The CDR3 is CATGRDISAQETQYF. CDR3 DNA sequence: TGTGCCACCGGGCGGGATATTAGCGCCCAAGAGACCCAGTACTTC.

This chain links TRBV7-9 with TRBJ2-7; no clear D gene. Trimming pared 1 base from V and 2 bases from J, leaving 6 bases between. Germline CDR1 SEHNR, CDR2 FQNEAQ (reference sequence). The CDR3 runs 13 residues. The CDR3 nucleotides are TGTGCCAGCAGCTTAGGGGTTACCTACGAGCAGTACTTC. This sequence encodes CASSLGVTYEQYF.

The V gene is TRBV29-1, the J gene TRBJ2-1, with 11 bases lining up with TRBD2. The CDR3 has 13 amino acids. Losses at the gene ends were 5 bases for V and 5 bases for J; bases not matched to a gene: 2. The V gene's germline CDR1 is SQVTM and CDR2 ANQGSEA. CDR3 residues: CSVPLAGDNEQFF. The CDR3, as DNA: TGCAGCGTTCCACTAGCGGGAGACAATGAGCAGTTCTTC.

In DNA form, the CDR3 reads TGTGCCAGCAGTTCTCCGGGACAGGGGAATTACGAGCAGTACTTC. Translation: CASSSPGQGNYEQYF. This chain joins TRBV28 and TRBJ2-7, with 10 bases lining up with TRBD1. V lost 4 bases to trimming and J lost 4 bases; unmatched junction nucleotides: 7. The CDR3 extends over 15 amino acids. Germline V gives CDR1 MDHEN, CDR2 SYDVKM.

The CDR3 here is CASSWTSFASYNEQFF. In nucleotides, the CDR3 is TGTGCCAGCAGTTGGACTAGCTTCGCGTCCTACAATGAGCAGTTCTTC. The J gene is TRBJ2-1, the V gene TRBV5-4; 8 bases map to TRBD2. CDR3 length: 16 residues. Looked up from germline, CDR1 is SGHNT and CDR2 is YYREEE (reference sequence). Germline trimming cut 5 bases from V and 1 base from J; bases unmatched to any gene: 8. The whole variable domain, filled in from reference TRBV5-4 and TRBJ2-1, reads ETGVTQSPTHLIKTRGQQVTLRCSSQSGHNTVSWYQQALGQGPQFIFQYYREEENGRGNFPPRFSGLQFPNYSSELNVNALELDDSALYLCASSWTSFASYNEQFFGPGTRLTVL.

V and J are TRBV3-1 and TRBJ2-3; a weak D match, TRBD2 (5 bases). The CDR3 runs 14 residues. Per the germline V gene, CDR1 is LGHDT and CDR2 is YNNKEL (reference sequence). Trimming pared 0 bases from V and 10 bases from J, leaving 14 bases between. The CDR3 DNA follows: TGTGCCAGCAGCCAAGATCTGAGGGCTTCGTCGCAGTATTTT. Protein: CASSQDLRASSQYF.

This chain links TRBV25-1 with TRBJ2-5; D is ambiguous. Germline CDR1 is MGHDK and CDR2 is SYGVNS. V was shortened by 0 bases and J by 2 bases, with 10 bases between the two germline ends. The CDR3 has 15 residues. The CDR3 nucleotides are TGTGCCAGCAGTGAATATAAGGGCCTACAAGAGACCCAGTACTTC. It yields the protein CASSEYKGLQETQYF.

The V gene is TRBV9, the J gene TRBJ2-3, with D possibly being TRBD2 (5 bases). The CDR3 extends over 14 amino acids. CDR1 is SGDLS and CDR2 is YYNGEE in the germline V gene. Deletions cut 3 bases from V and 5 bases from J, with 13 bases between. The CDR3 loop is CASSADVSGDTQYF. CDR3 coding DNA: TGTGCCAGCAGCGCAGACGTCAGCGGAGATACGCAGTATTTT.

This CDR3 is CASSFSIGSQETQYF. Here the CDR3 DNA reads TGTGCCAGCAGCTTTTCCATCGGGAGCCAAGAGACCCAGTACTTC. V and J are TRBV11-2 and TRBJ2-5, with D tentatively TRBD2 (6 bases). This CDR3 has 15 amino acids. Germline V gives CDR1 SGHAT, CDR2 FQNNGV. V was shortened by 3 bases and J by 1 base, with 12 bases between the two germline ends.

The sample holds a few counts of this clonotype. The V call is TRBV5-1, the J call TRBJ2-5; 8 nucleotides match TRBD2. The V and J ends lost 6 bases and 5 bases, in that order; junction bases with no gene match: 12. The CDR3 is made up of 15 amino acids. Germline V lookup: CDR1 SGHRS, CDR2 YFSETQ. Here the CDR3 reads CASTLLSGIGETQYF. The CDR3, as DNA: TGCGCCAGCACCCTTCTTAGCGGGATCGGGGAGACCCAGTACTTC.

The chain carries TRBV6-5 and TRBJ2-5; unclear D gene. The V end lost 7 bases, the J end lost 7 bases, and 16 bases lay between the germline ends. Germline V gene sequence: CDR1 MNHEY, CDR2 SVGAGI. The CDR3 length is 13 residues. The CDR3 DNA follows: TGTGCCAGCATCAAAGGACCACACGGGACCCAGTACTTC. It translates to CASIKGPHGTQYF.

V is TRBV6-6 and J is TRBJ2-1; 8 bases line up with TRBD1. The CDR3 spans 14 residues. Looked up from germline, CDR1 is MNHNY and CDR2 is SVGAGI (reference sequence). The ends lost 6 bases at V and 7 bases at J; junction bases unmatched: 8. CDR3 coding DNA: TGTGCCAGCAGCCCCCAGGGGGCCAGTAATGAGCAGTTCTTC. It codes for CASSPQGASNEQFF.

The rearrangement uses TRBV7-9 and TRBJ1-6; D unclear. V was cut by 4 bases and J by 4 bases, with 11 bases left in between. This CDR3 contains 15 residues. Germline CDR1 SEHNR, CDR2 FQNEAQ (reference sequence). CDR3 in DNA: TGTGCCAGCAGCTATCCCGGACCTTATAATTCACCCCTCCACTTT. It translates to CASSYPGPYNSPLHF. The variable domain in full, completed from reference TRBV7-9 and TRBJ1-6, reads DTGVSQNPRHKITKRGQNVTFRCDPISEHNRLYWYRQTLGQGPEFLTYFQNEAQLEKSRLLSDRFSAERPKGSFSTLEIQRTEQGDSAMYLCASSYPGPYNSPLHFGNGTRLTVT.

This clonotype was seen more than once but under ten times. The chain couples TRBV5-1 to TRBJ2-3; no clear D gene. The CDR3 is 14 amino acids. Trimming took off 1 base at V and 0 bases at J, with 6 bases between the two ends. The germline V gene encodes CDR1 SGHRS and CDR2 YFSETQ. CDR3 region: CASSLQSSTDTQYF. As DNA, the CDR3 is TGCGCCAGCAGCTTGCAGTCCAGCACAGATACGCAGTATTTT.

The V gene is TRBV6-5, the J gene TRBJ1-1; tentatively, D is TRBD1 (6 bases). The CDR3 is 13 residues long. Deletions cut 7 bases from V and 7 bases from J, with 16 bases between. CDR1 is MNHEY, CDR2 SVGAGI, per germline. CDR3 nucleotide sequence: TGTGCCAGCACTCCTCAGACAGGTATTGAAGCTTTCTTT. This translates into CASTPQTGIEAFF.

V and J are TRBV27 and TRBJ2-7; weak D call: TRBD1 (6 bases). This CDR3 has 14 residues. Trimming removed 5 bases at V and 9 bases at J, with 20 bases between. Germline V gene data show CDR1 as MNHEY and CDR2 as SMNVEV (reference sequence). The CDR3 here is CASSIPTGTEGQYF. The CDR3 nucleotides are TGTGCCAGCAGTATACCGACAGGAACTGAGGGGCAGTACTTC.

This chain joins TRBV11-2 and TRBJ2-5; tentatively, D is TRBD1 or TRBD2 (5 bases each). Trimming left V 5 bases short and J 6 bases short, with 22 bases between. The CDR3 has 16 residues. CDR1 SGHAT and CDR2 FQNNGV come from the germline V gene. The CDR3 region is CASSPGTIKLRQTQYF. In nucleotides, the CDR3 is TGTGCCAGCAGCCCGGGGACCATAAAGCTTAGACAGACCCAGTACTTC.

As for this clonotype: The junction differs from germline at one of its ends, possibly a read error. The rearrangement uses TRBV5-4 and TRBJ2-3, with TRBD1 as a possible D gene (5 bases). The CDR3 totals 16 residues. Germline-derived CDR1 and CDR2 are SGHNT and YYREEE (reference sequence). The CDR3 nucleotides are TGCGCCAGCAGCTTGGTATCCAGGGTGGACACAGATACGCAGTATTTT. It codes for CASSLVSRVDTDTQYF.

The gene calls are TRBV6-6 and TRBJ2-1; D uncertain. The germline V gene has CDR1 MNHNY and CDR2 SVGAGI (reference sequence). V lost 5 bases to trimming and J lost 9 bases, with 8 bases between them. This CDR3 has 11 residues. This CDR3 is CASSQVGEQFF. The CDR3 DNA is TGTGCCAGCAGTCAGGTGGGTGAGCAGTTCTTC.

This rearrangement joins TRBV6-1 to TRBJ1-5; D remains ambiguous. The CDR3 is 15 residues long. In germline, CDR1 is MNHNS, CDR2 SASEGT. The V and J ends lost 2 bases and 1 base respectively, with 9 bases between them. The CDR3 DNA reads TGTGCCAGCAGTGAATACGGCCGGAGCAATCAGCCCCAGCATTTT. Protein product: CASSEYGRSNQPQHF.

The genes are TRBV12-3 or TRBV12-4 and TRBJ1-2; 10 nucleotides align to TRBD1. The J segment lost 8 bases and the V segment lost 7 bases, leaving 7 bases of the junction unmatched. This CDR3 has 13 amino acids. CDR3 loop: CASTLGQGEGYTF. CDR3 nucleotides: TGTGCCAGCACCCTCGGACAGGGGGAAGGCTACACCTTC.

The CDR3 DNA sequence: TGTGCCAGCAGCTTGGGGGGGTATAGCGGGAGCCCAGAGACCCAGTACTTC. Translated: CASSLGGYSGSPETQYF. The rearrangement joins TRBV5-6 to TRBJ2-5; TRBD2 matches 9 bases. Germline CDR1 and CDR2: SGHDT and YYEEEE. CDR3 length: 17 amino acids. V trimming: 0 bases; J trimming: 4 bases; junction bases outside the gene matches: 10.

This chain uses TRBV4-1 with TRBJ1-6, with D unresolved. Between the trimmed V and J ends, which lost 4 bases and 1 base, there was a span of 23 bases. The CDR3 sequence is 20 residues long. Germline V lookup: CDR1 MGHRA, CDR2 YSYEKL. CDR3 nucleotide sequence: TGCGCCAGCAGCCTACAATTACCCCTGGAGGGAAGGTCCTATAATTCACCCCTCCACTTT. Translating it yields CASSLQLPLEGRSYNSPLHF.

The CDR3 region is CATSESGTGVYQPQHF. The DNA of the CDR3 is TGTGCCACCAGTGAATCCGGGACAGGGGTTTATCAGCCCCAGCATTTT. This chain joins TRBV24-1 and TRBJ1-5; 10 bases map to TRBD1. Germline V gene sequence: CDR1 KGHDR, CDR2 SFDVKD. V was clipped by 4 bases and J by 5 bases; unmatched bases: 7. The CDR3 consists of 16 residues.